This T cell receptor beta chain was observed in a study of cytomegalovirus exposure and HLA in healthy donors. General study results and limits: Association of about 17,000 TCR beta sequences with HLA alleles was found at 0.05 false discovery rate in a later analysis. Overall, approximately 150 TCR beta chains were annotated as cytomegalovirus-associated.

The PCR ran on 60 Vbeta and 13 Jbeta primers. Some clones are missing from TCRdb's copy, which holds only in-frame ones; the method was immunoSEQ multiplex PCR. The sample holds around 110,000 clones, over 65% seen once. For this clone: The antigen is undetermined.

This CDR3 is built from 12 residues. The V gene's germline CDR1 is SNHLY and CDR2 FYNNEI. Between the trimmed V and J ends, which lost 3 bases and 4 bases, there was a span of 4 bases. The sample was PBMCs. The chain joins TRBV2 to TRBJ1-3, with D hard to call. The receptor was isolated from a woman in her forties in good health and CMV-seropositive. The CDR3 sequence is CASSERGNTIYF. The CDR3 region has the DNA TGTGCCAGCAGTGAGAGAGGAAACACCATATATTTT.